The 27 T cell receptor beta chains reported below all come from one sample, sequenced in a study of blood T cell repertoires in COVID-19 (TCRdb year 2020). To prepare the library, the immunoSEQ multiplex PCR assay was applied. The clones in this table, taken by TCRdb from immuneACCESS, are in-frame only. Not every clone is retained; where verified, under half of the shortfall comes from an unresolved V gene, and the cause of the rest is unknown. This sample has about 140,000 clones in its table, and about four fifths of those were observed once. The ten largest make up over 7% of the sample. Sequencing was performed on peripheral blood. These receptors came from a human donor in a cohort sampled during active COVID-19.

This CDR3 is CSVDTGTGVGYTF. DNA of the CDR3: TGCAGCGTTGATACCGGGACAGGGGTTGGCTACACCTTC. The rearrangement uses TRBV29-1 and TRBJ1-2; TRBD1 matches at 10 bases. The junction had 5 bases not matched to a gene; V was cut back by 3 bases and J by 7 bases. CDR1 is SQVTM, CDR2 ANQGSEA, per germline. This CDR3 contains 13 residues.

CDR3 sequence reads: CASSPGHLTGELFF. In DNA, the CDR3 is TGCGCCAGCAGCCCGGGACACCTCACCGGGGAGCTGTTTTTT. V and J are TRBV5-1 and TRBJ2-2, with D perhaps TRBD1 (6 bases). The CDR3 consists of 14 residues. V was clipped by 4 bases and J by 4 bases, with 11 bases between them. Germline V gene sequence: CDR1 SGHRS, CDR2 YFSETQ.

Here the CDR3 DNA reads TGTGCCAGCTCACCACCGTCGGGGTCAGAGACCCAGTACTTC. Amino acid sequence: CASSPPSGSETQYF. This chain uses TRBV18 with TRBJ2-5; the D gene is possibly TRBD2 (5 bases). The V gene lost 0 bases and the J gene lost 4 bases, with 9 bases spanning the gap. Germline assignment: CDR1 KGHSH and CDR2 LQKENI. The CDR3 has 14 residues.

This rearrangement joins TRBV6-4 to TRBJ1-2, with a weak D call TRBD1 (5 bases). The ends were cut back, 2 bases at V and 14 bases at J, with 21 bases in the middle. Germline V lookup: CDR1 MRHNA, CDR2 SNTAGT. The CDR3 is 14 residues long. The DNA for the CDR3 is TGTGCCAGCAGTGACGGTCTTCCGGGCCAGGGTGTTACCTTC. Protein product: CASSDGLPGQGVTF.

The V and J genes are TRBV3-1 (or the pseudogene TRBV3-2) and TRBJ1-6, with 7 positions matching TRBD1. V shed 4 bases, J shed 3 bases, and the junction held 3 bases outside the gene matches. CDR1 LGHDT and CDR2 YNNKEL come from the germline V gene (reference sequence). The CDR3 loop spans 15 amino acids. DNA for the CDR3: TGTGCCAGCAGCCCGGGGACAGTCTATAATTCACCCCTCCACTTT. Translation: CASSPGTVYNSPLHF.

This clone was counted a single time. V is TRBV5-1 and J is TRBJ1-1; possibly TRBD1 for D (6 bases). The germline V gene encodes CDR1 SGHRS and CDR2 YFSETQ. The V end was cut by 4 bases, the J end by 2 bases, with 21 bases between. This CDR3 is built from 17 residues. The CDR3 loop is CASSLTVGGARNTEAFF. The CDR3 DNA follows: TGCGCCAGCAGCCTAACTGTAGGGGGGGCGCGCAACACTGAAGCTTTCTTT. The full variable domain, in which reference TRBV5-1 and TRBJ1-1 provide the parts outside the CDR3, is KAGVTQTPRYLIKTRGQQVTLSCSPISGHRSVSWYQQTPGQGLQFLFEYFSETQRNKGNFPGRFSGRQFSNSRSEMNVSTLELGDSALYLCASSLTVGGARNTEAFFGQGTRLTVV.

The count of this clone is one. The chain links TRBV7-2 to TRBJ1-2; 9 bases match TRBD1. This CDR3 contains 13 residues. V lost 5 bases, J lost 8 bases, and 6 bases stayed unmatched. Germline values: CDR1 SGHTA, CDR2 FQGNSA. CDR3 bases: TGTGCCAGCAGCCCCCGGACAGGGGACGGCTACACCTTC. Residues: CASSPRTGDGYTF.

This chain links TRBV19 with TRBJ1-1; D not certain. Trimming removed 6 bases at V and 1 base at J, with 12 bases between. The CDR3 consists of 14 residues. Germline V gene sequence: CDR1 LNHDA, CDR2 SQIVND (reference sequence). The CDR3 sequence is CASSPGEPNTEAFF. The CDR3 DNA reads TGTGCCAGTAGCCCAGGCGAGCCGAACACTGAAGCTTTCTTT.

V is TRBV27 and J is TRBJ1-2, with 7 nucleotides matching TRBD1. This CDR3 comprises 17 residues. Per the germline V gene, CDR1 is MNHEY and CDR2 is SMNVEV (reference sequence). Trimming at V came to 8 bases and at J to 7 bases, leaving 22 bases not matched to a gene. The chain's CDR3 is CASPLRSLTGRIRGYTF. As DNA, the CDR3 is TGTGCCAGCCCCCTCCGGAGCCTGACAGGGAGGATTCGTGGCTACACCTTC.

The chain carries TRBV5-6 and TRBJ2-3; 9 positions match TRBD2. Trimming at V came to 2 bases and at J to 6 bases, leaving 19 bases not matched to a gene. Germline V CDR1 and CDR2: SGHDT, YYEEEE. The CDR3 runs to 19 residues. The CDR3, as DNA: TGTGCCAGCAGCTTAGGCCCGAGGGGACTAGCTATTTCCGCCGATACGCAGTATTTT. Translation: CASSLGPRGLAISADTQYF.

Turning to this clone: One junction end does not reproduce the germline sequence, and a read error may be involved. CDR3 nucleotide sequence: TGTGCCCCGGGACAGGGTTTACCCCTCTTC. It is translated as CAPGQGLPLF. The chain carries TRBV24-1 and TRBJ1-2; 9 bases align to TRBD1. The CDR3 runs 10 residues. In germline, CDR1 is KGHDR, CDR2 SFDVKD.

CDR3 protein: CASSTPQGAGTEAFF. As DNA, the CDR3 is TGTGCCAGTAGTACTCCCCAGGGGGCGGGGACTGAAGCTTTCTTT. The chain joins TRBV19 to TRBJ1-1, with 8 bases fitting TRBD1. This CDR3 region has 15 residues. V dropped 4 bases and J dropped 5; count of bases not matched to a gene: 9. Germline values: CDR1 LNHDA, CDR2 SQIVND (reference sequence).

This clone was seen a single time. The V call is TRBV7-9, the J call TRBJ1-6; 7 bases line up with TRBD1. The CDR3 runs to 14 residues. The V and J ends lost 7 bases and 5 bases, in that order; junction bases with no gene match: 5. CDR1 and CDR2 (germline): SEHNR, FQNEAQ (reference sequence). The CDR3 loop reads CASIPGTDNSPLHF. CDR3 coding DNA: TGTGCCAGCATCCCCGGGACAGATAATTCACCCCTCCACTTT.

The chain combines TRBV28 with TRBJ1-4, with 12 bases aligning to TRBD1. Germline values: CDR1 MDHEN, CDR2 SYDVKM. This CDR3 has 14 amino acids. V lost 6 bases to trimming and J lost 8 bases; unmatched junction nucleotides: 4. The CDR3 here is CASRGDRGREKLFF. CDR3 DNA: TGTGCCAGCAGAGGGGACAGGGGGCGAGAAAAACTGTTTTTT.

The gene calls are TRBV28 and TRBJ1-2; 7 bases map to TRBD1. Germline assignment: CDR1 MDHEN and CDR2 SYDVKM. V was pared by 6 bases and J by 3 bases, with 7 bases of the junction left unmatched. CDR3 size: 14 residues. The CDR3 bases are TGTGCCAGCAGAATCGGACAGGCCCACTATGGCTACACCTTC. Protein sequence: CASRIGQAHYGYTF.

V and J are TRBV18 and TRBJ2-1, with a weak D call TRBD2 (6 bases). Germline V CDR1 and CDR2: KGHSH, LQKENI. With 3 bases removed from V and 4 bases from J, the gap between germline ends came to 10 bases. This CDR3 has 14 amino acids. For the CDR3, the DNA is TGTGCCAGCTCACCCCTAGCGCATTACAATGAGCAGTTCTTC. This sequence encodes CASSPLAHYNEQFF. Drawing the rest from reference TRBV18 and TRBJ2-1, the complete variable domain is NAGVMQNPRHLVRRRGQEARLRCSPMKGHSHVYWYRQLPEEGLKFMVYLQKENIIDESGMPKERFSAEFPKEGPSILRIQQVVRGDSAAYFCASSPLAHYNEQFFGPGTRLTVL.

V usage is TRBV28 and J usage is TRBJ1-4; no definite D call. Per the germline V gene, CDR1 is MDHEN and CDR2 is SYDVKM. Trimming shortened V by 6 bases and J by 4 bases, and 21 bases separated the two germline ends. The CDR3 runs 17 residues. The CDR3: CASRNWAAPMGNEKLFF. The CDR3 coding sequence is TGTGCCAGCAGAAACTGGGCCGCCCCTATGGGTAATGAAAAACTGTTTTTT.

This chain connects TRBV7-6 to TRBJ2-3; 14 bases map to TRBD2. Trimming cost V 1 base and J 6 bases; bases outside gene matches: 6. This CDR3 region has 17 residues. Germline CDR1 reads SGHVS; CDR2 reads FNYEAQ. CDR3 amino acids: CASSLGGLAGEPDTQYF. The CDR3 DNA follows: TGTGCCAGCAGCTTAGGGGGACTAGCGGGGGAGCCGGATACGCAGTATTTT.

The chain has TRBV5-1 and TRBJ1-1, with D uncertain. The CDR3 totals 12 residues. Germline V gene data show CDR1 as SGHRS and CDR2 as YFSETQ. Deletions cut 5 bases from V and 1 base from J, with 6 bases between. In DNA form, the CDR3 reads TGCGCCAGCAGTCCAGGGAACACTGAAGCTTTCTTT. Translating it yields CASSPGNTEAFF.

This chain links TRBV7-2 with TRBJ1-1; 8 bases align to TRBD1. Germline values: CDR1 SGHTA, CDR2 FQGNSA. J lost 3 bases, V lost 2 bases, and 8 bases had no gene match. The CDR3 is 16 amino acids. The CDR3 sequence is CASSLRRGQGDTEAFF. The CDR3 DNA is TGTGCCAGCAGCTTACGCCGCGGACAGGGTGACACTGAAGCTTTCTTT.

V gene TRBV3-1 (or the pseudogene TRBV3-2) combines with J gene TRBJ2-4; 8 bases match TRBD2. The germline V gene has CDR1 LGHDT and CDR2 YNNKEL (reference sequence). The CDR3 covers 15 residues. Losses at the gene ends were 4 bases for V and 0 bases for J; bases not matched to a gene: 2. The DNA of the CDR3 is TGTGCCAGCAGCCTCGGGGGGGCAGCCAAAAACATTCAGTACTTC. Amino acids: CASSLGGAAKNIQYF.

The CDR3 spells CASSLAPGTGGNTIYF. DNA of the CDR3: TGTGCCAGCAGCTTAGCTCCCGGGACAGGAGGAAACACCATATATTTT. The chain is built from TRBV7-6 and TRBJ1-3, with 8 bases that match TRBD1. V was clipped by 0 bases and J by 4 bases; unmatched bases: 5. From germline, CDR1 is SGHVS and CDR2 FNYEAQ. The CDR3 contains 16 residues.

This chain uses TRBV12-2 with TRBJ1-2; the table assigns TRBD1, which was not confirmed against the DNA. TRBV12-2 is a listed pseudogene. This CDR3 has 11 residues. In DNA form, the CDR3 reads TGTGCAAGTCGCGGGACATATGGCTACACCTTC. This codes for CASRGTYGYTF.

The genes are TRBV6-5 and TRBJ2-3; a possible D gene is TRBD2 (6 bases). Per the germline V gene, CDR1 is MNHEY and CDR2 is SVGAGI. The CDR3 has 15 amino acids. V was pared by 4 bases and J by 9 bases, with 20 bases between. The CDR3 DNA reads TGTGCCAGCAGTTCCGGAGGGATTTCACACAGAACGCAGTATTTT. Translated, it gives CASSSGGISHRTQYF.

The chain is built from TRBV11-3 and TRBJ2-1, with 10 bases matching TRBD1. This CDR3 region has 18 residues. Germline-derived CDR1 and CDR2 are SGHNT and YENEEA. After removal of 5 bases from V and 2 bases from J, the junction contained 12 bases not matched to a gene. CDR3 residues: CASSLYAGTGDTYNEQFF. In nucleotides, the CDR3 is TGTGCCAGCAGCCTTTACGCCGGGACAGGGGACACCTACAATGAGCAGTTCTTC.

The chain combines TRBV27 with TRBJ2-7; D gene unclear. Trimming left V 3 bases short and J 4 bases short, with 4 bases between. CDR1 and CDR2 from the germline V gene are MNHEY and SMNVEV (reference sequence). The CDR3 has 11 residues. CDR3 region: CASSFGYEQYF. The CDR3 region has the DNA TGTGCCAGCAGTTTCGGGTACGAGCAGTACTTC.

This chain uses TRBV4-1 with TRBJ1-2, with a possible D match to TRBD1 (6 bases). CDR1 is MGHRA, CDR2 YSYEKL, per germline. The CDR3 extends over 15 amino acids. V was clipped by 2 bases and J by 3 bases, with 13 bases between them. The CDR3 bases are TGCGCCAGCAGCCAATCGGGGGGCAGGGACTATGGCTACACCTTC. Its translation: CASSQSGGRDYGYTF.